This T cell receptor beta chain was found in a study of cytomegalovirus exposure and HLA in healthy donors (dated by TCRdb to 2016 to 2017). For the wider study: An earlier analysis of around 600 of the donors reported about 250 Gb of sequence data and approximately 110 million unique TCR beta sequences from 150 million to 200 million T cells. To predict cytomegalovirus infection status, the study brought together high-throughput TCR immunosequencing, statistical association of individual TCRs with disease status, and machine learning. Donor age, sex, ethnicity and CMV serostatus were compiled together with the repertoire data. Genome-wide SNP genotypes for about three fifths of the roughly 670 donors were used in a later genetic analysis, which treated that subset as a discovery cohort. HLA typing included class I and class II loci at four-digit resolution. Of the 398 genotyped donors, around 81% fell in the genetic ancestry cluster associated with self-reported Caucasian donors. Roughly 5 DR-DQ haplotypes were handled as single units for association and clustering, since linkage in the cohort was strong. An early release covering about 600 HLA-typed donors comprised 250 to 350 gigabases of sequencing data and roughly 86 million unique TCR sequences. All discovery cohort repertoires had been generated on a single sequencing platform. Besides the first cohort of roughly 660 subjects, a separate validation cohort made up of roughly 120 different subjects was used. Among roughly 400 genotyped donors of the cohort, an average of around 240,000 unique TCR beta nucleotide sequences were sequenced per donor, 15% to 20% of them non-productive. Using immunosequencing, the study profiled T cell repertoires from fewer than 700 subjects and related those repertoires to cytomegalovirus serostatus. An earlier analysis of around 580 of the donors used high-throughput TCR beta sequencing to judge whether each TCR beta V gene segment behaved as functional or pseudogenic. Rather than using new phenotypic data, the later analysis identified candidate immune exposures from TCR beta sequences and from how often those sequences occurred across donors. A later analysis re-examined previously published TCR beta repertoires from just over 650 donors and added high-resolution HLA genotyping to investigate patterns of TCR occurrence. Typing coverage varied by locus: about 620-640 donors for A, B, C, DRB1 and DQB1; approximately 520 for DQA1; more than 600 for DPA1; approximately 470 for DPB1. The study aimed to test whether signatures of past pathogen exposure could be identified by cataloging public T cell receptors.

The cohort comprised several hundred healthy bone marrow donors. All cohort members were sampled while nominally healthy, although unrecorded immune exposures were likely present. The donor was CMV seronegative and belonged to the group of 352 seronegative cohort members. A peripheral blood sample was collected from each donor, and TCR beta sequencing was performed on peripheral blood mononuclear cells. The Qiagen DNeasy Blood Extraction Kit was used to extract genomic DNA from the blood cell samples. On this clone: Its specific antigen is unknown. It has no much larger one-base neighbor in the sample; base qualities were not kept.

Libraries were made using the immunoSEQ multiplex PCR assay. For the multiplex PCR, a mixture combining 60 forward primers for TCR Vbeta segments and 13 reverse primers for TCR Jbeta segments was used. The CDR3 region of rearranged TCR beta genes was amplified from genomic DNA with a multiplex PCR assay. The Illumina HiSeq System was used to sequence the amplified TCR beta libraries as 87-base-pair reads. In the original analysis: In a later analysis, approximately 74 million unique TCR beta chains were counted across the 666 repertoires, and some 10 million of these chains were shared by at least two donors. A nearest-neighbor algorithm error-corrected the raw reads and collapsed the reads into unique sequences, merging closely related sequences to remove PCR and sequencing errors. CDR3 sequences were aligned to IMGT reference sequences to assign V, D and J gene segments. For a sequence to be retained, a match of at least six nucleotides was required to both a V gene segment and a J gene segment. Rearrangements were classified as productive when the CDR3 lacked stop codons and remained in frame with V and J, and all other rearrangements were classified as non-productive. CDR3 was defined according to IMGT convention as the region running from the second conserved V-encoded cysteine to the conserved J-encoded phenylalanine. In an earlier analysis of just under 600 of the donors, sequences lacking an unambiguous match to a single V gene segment were excluded. An earlier analysis of about 590 of the donors classified V segments as functional when productive rearrangements were above 56.7% and as segregating when the standard deviation between donors was above 5%. A statistical classification framework was developed to diagnose cytomegalovirus status using the catalog of TCR beta chain sequences. A later analysis assigned V and J genes by comparing TCR nucleotide sequences with IMGT/GENE-DB human TR gene sequences. A later analysis assigned CDR3 sequences and most-parsimonious VDJ recombination scenarios with the TCRdist pipeline. A later analysis defined each TCR beta chain by its CDR3 amino acid sequence plus V-gene family, and excluded reads lacking a unique V-gene family. A later analysis removed over 500 highly shared, low-generation-probability nucleotide sequences to deal with suspected cross-contamination and a sequencing artifact. For each public chain, a later analysis derived a clonal expansion index from normalized ranks of inferred template counts within each repertoire. In a later analysis, generation probabilities were computed with a VDJ recombination model fitted to out-of-frame rearrangements, and the resulting probabilities were checked against IGoR. In a later analysis, TCR-TCR, TCR-HLA and TCR-CMV co-occurrence was scored with hypergeometric tests, and a repertoire-size bias correction was applied to TCR pairs. To estimate false discovery rates, a later analysis permuted the HLA or CMV assignments 20 times. In a later analysis, co-occurring TCRs were grouped using DBSCAN, with TCRdist sequence similarity added in when clustering inside HLA-allele-positive subsets. For co-occurrence clustering, repertoires with fewer than 30,000 or more than 120,000 public chains were excluded, along with 4 to 6 repertoires with anomalous nucleotide sharing. TCRdb limited this immuneACCESS table to in-frame rearrangements with V and J called. A share of clones is missing; checked studies link under half to unresolved V genes, and the rest is unexplained. V and J calls and clone size are those listed in that table; D and trimming were worked out from the DNA. This sample is represented by under 200,000 clones; 70% to 90% of them were singletons. The ten most abundant clones make up 1.5% to 2% of the sample.

Looking up the germline V gene (reference sequence) yields CDR1 LNHDA and CDR2 SQIVND. The CDR3 contains 16 residues, cysteine and phenylalanine counted. Only CDR3 DNA is held: 48 bases, read in frame from base 1. The trim is 3 bases for V and 2 bases for J, with a gap of 15 bases between the germline ends. Broader findings and caveats from the paper: Because the 87-base-pair reads could not distinguish some IMGT-functional V segments, including TRBV6-2 and TRBV6-3, those segments were excluded. In this cohort, only TCR beta chains were sequenced, and detectable features were limited by the absence of alpha or paired-chain data. A later analysis reported that several top co-occurrence clusters appeared linked to parvovirus B19, influenza, CMV and Epstein-Barr virus. Compared with equally common non-associated chains, HLA-associated TCR beta chains in a later analysis were more clonally expanded and had lower generation probabilities. Most TCR sequences were observed very rarely across donors, whereas some public TCRs were present in many individuals. A cluster of highly shared sequence variants was judged likely to be a technical artifact of the sequencing pipeline. In a later genetic analysis, a missense DCLRE1C variant was associated with V-gene and J-gene trimming of TCR beta chains, and the association was replicated in an independent cohort. CMV serostatus was the only immune exposure information available for the cohort. A further reported finding was that TCR beta sequences accurately predicted the HLA-A and HLA-B alleles for most subjects in the first cohort. Because HLA typing was missing for some donors at each locus, association tests included only the typed subset. A total of 150 to 200 TCR beta chains were listed by the study as associated with cytomegalovirus. Some 16 rarely observed V segments, including chromosome 9 orphons, were excluded from the earlier analysis of several hundred of the donors because counts were too low. Correlated functional status among segregating V segments might be attributable to linkage disequilibrium, but an unknown experimental factor could not be ruled out. According to a later analysis, TCR association rates differed among HLA loci, with DRB1 alleles showing the most associated TCRs and HLA-C alleles showing the fewest. In an earlier analysis of approximately 590 of the donors, most TCR beta V segments appeared in productive rearrangements about 87% or about 30% of the time, broadly matching IMGT annotations. A later analysis found that most CMV-associated TCR beta chains appeared HLA-restricted, with HLA associations seemingly driven largely by CMV exposure. At a false discovery rate of 0.05, a later analysis linked under 20,000 TCR beta sequences to specific HLA alleles. The classifier was reported to diagnose cytomegalovirus status with high specificity and sensitivity in both the original cohort and the validation cohort. Compared with the roughly 600-donor mean, donors in an Asian-associated ancestry cluster had fewer N-insertions in productive TCRs, according to a later genetic analysis. The presence/absence analyses assumed that sequencing depth was roughly uniform across donors, and that assumption may not be true. A few of the identified cytomegalovirus-associated TCR beta chains were confirmed in vitro to be specific for cytomegalovirus antigens. The authors suggested that the approach could potentially be generalized to other disease states and immunological phenotypes. Strong co-occurrence of HLA alleles, especially DR and DQ, made assigning TCR associations to individual alleles difficult.

The receptor comes from a woman in her late teens or twenties in good health and CMV-seronegative. The sequenced sample was PBMCs. The chain links TRBV19 with TRBJ2-3, and possibly TRBD1, on 5 matching bases. The DNA is TGTGCCAGTAGTATTGGGGCGGCCCCGGACACAGATACGCAGTATTTT. Translated, this is CASSIGAAPDTDTQYF.